The 15 T cell receptor beta chains given below trace back to one sample, sequenced in a study of T cell responses to AZD1222 COVID-19 vaccine. Produced via immunoSEQ multiplex PCR; TCRdb's table is partial and in-frame only. The sample contains over 110,000 clones, about nine tenths of which appear only once. Sequencing used peripheral blood, obtained 28 days after the second AZD1222 dose. These receptors were obtained from an adult who received the AZD1222 COVID-19 vaccine.

This rearrangement joins TRBV5-6 to TRBJ1-3; D not certain. Germline V lookup: CDR1 SGHDT, CDR2 YYEEEE. V was pared by 3 bases and J by 0 bases, with 10 bases between. The CDR3 has 15 amino acids. The CDR3 DNA reads TGTGCCAGCAGCTGGGGATCTCACTCTGGAAACACCATATATTTT. Its protein product is CASSWGSHSGNTIYF.

The J gene is TRBJ2-1, the V gene TRBV9, with 8 bases matching TRBD2. Losses at the gene ends were 0 bases for V and 8 bases for J; bases not matched to a gene: 4. CDR3 size: 14 residues. Germline CDR1 reads SGDLS; CDR2 reads YYNGEE. CDR3 amino acids: CASSVVGRADEQFF. As DNA, the CDR3 is TGTGCCAGCAGCGTAGTCGGGAGGGCCGATGAGCAGTTCTTC.

The chain links TRBV5-6 to TRBJ1-2; D unclear. Germline V gene data show CDR1 as SGHDT and CDR2 as YYEEEE. This CDR3 is built from 15 residues. V dropped 2 bases and J dropped 2 bases, with 13 bases sitting between them. The chain's CDR3 is CASSLGLQQNYGYTF. The CDR3 nucleotides read TGTGCCAGCAGCTTAGGCCTTCAGCAAAACTATGGCTACACCTTC.

The CDR3: CASSTGGLAGETQYF. CDR3 bases: TGTGCCAGCAGTACAGGTGGACTAGCGGGAGAGACCCAGTACTTC. V is TRBV13 and J is TRBJ2-5, with 11 bases matching TRBD2. The CDR3 loop spans 15 amino acids. Trimming took 6 bases from V and 4 from J; bases not matched to a gene: 7. Germline V CDR1 and CDR2: PRHDT, FYEKMQ (reference sequence).

This CDR3 reads CSVDQDGYTF. CDR3 nucleotide sequence: TGCAGCGTTGATCAGGATGGCTACACCTTC. J is TRBJ1-2 and V is TRBV29-1, with D uncertain. Trimming pared 3 bases from V and 6 bases from J, leaving 5 bases between. There are 10 residues in the CDR3. Germline assignment: CDR1 SQVTM and CDR2 ANQGSEA. The complete variable domain, with remaining parts taken from reference TRBV29-1 and TRBJ1-2, reads SAVISQKPSRDICQRGTSLTIQCQVDSQVTMMFWYRQQPGQSLTLIATANQGSEATYESGFVIDKFPISRPNLTFSTLTVSNMSPEDSSIYLCSVDQDGYTFGSGTRLTVV.

The J gene is TRBJ1-6, the V gene TRBV5-6; D is unresolved. CDR1 and CDR2 from the germline V gene are SGHDT and YYEEEE. Trimming stripped 0 bases from V and 3 bases from J, with 7 bases between. This CDR3 region has 15 residues. This CDR3 reads CASSLVAVYNSPLHF. CDR3 DNA sequence: TGTGCCAGCAGCTTGGTGGCAGTCTATAATTCACCCCTCCACTTT.

V usage is TRBV24-1 and J usage is TRBJ2-1, with a weak D call TRBD2 (6 bases). This CDR3 has 13 amino acids. Germline V gene sequence: CDR1 KGHDR, CDR2 SFDVKD. V lost 9 bases and J lost 2, with 10 bases in between. CDR3 bases: TGTGCCACCGGCGGGGCCACCTACAATGAGCAGTTCTTC. The encoded protein is CATGGATYNEQFF.

This clone was observed a few times. The rearrangement uses TRBV2 and TRBJ1-6; D unclear. The germline V and J ends were trimmed by 6 bases and 8 bases, with 14 bases remaining between them. Germline V gene lookup returns CDR1 SNHLY and CDR2 FYNNEI. The CDR3 is made up of 14 amino acids. The CDR3 loop is CASRPWGRDSPLHF. The CDR3 nucleotides are TGTGCCAGCAGGCCCTGGGGTCGGGATTCACCCCTCCACTTT.

CDR3 bases: TGTGCCAGCAGCTCGCCGACAGAGGGGGGCTATGGCTACACCTTC. As protein: CASSSPTEGGYGYTF. The V gene is TRBV5-4, the J gene TRBJ1-2; D possibly corresponds to TRBD1 (6 bases). Germline V CDR1 and CDR2: SGHNT, YYREEE (reference sequence). This CDR3 spans 15 amino acids. Trimming removed 3 bases from V and 4 bases from J, with 16 bases in between.

The CDR3 protein is CASSLWTGRALNSPLHF. In DNA, the CDR3 is TGTGCCAGCAGTTTATGGACAGGGCGTGCGTTAAATTCACCCCTCCACTTT. This chain joins TRBV28 and TRBJ1-6, with 7 bases lining up with TRBD1. The CDR3 runs to 17 residues. V dropped 0 bases and J dropped 7; count of bases not matched to a gene: 9. Germline lookup yields CDR1 MDHEN and CDR2 SYDVKM.

The gene calls are TRBV28 and TRBJ2-3, with TRBD2 identical over 9 bases. V dropped 3 bases and J dropped 6; count of bases not matched to a gene: 7. CDR1 is MDHEN, CDR2 SYDVKM, per germline. This CDR3 spans 15 amino acids. CDR3 residues: CASSFQAGGSDTQYF. The CDR3 DNA reads as TGTGCCAGCAGTTTCCAAGCGGGAGGAAGTGATACGCAGTATTTT.

The V call is TRBV19, the J call TRBJ1-1; 7 positions match TRBD1. CDR1 LNHDA and CDR2 SQIVND come from the germline V gene (reference sequence). The junction had 3 bases not matched to a gene; V was cut back by 5 bases and J by 0 bases. The CDR3 is 14 amino acids. CDR3 sequence (DNA): TGTGCCAGTAGTTGGGGACAGCTGAACACTGAAGCTTTCTTT. It is translated as CASSWGQLNTEAFF.

In DNA, the CDR3 is TGTGCCAGCAGCCGAGGGGTGTCTGGGGCCAACGTCCTGACTTTC. Its translation: CASSRGVSGANVLTF. The chain joins TRBV11-2 to TRBJ2-6; D assignment may be TRBD1 or TRBD2 (5 bases each). The germline CDR1 and CDR2 sequences are SGHAT and FQNNGV. The CDR3 extends over 15 amino acids. Trimming took 5 bases from V and 1 from J, leaving 9 bases between them. Looking up the rest from reference TRBV11-2 and TRBJ2-6 gives the full variable domain: EAGVAQSPRYKIIEKRQSVAFWCNPISGHATLYWYQQILGQGPKLLIQFQNNGVVDDSQLPKDRFSAERLKGVDSTLKIQPAKLEDSAVYLCASSRGVSGANVLTFGAGSRLTVL.

This clone has more than one count but fewer than ten. This rearrangement joins TRBV4-1 to TRBJ1-4; D ambiguous. Trimming took 1 base from V and 16 from J, leaving 10 bases between them. This CDR3 is 11 amino acids long. Germline lookup yields CDR1 MGHRA and CDR2 YSYEKL. The CDR3 sequence is CASSQGIAWFF. CDR3 nucleotides: TGCGCCAGCAGCCAAGGGATAGCTTGGTTTTTT.

This clone has a handful of counts. V usage is TRBV19 and J usage is TRBJ1-1; D call uncertain. This CDR3 comprises 15 residues. Germline V CDR1 and CDR2: LNHDA, SQIVND (reference sequence). Trimming pared 3 bases from V and 1 base from J, leaving 12 bases between. DNA of the CDR3: TGTGCCAGTAGTATCTACGGGGATGCGAACACTGAAGCTTTCTTT. Translating gives CASSIYGDANTEAFF.